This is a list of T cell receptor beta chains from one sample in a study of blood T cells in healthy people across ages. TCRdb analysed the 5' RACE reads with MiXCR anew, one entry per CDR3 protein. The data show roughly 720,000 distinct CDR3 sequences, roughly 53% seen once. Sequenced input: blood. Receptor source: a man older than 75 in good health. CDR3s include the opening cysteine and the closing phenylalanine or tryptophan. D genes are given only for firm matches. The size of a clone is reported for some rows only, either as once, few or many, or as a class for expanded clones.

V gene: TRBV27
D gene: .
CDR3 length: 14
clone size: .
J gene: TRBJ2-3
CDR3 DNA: TGTGCCAGCAGTTTGGGGTGGAGGGGGGTTACGCAGTATTTT
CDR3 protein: CASSLGWRGVTQYF

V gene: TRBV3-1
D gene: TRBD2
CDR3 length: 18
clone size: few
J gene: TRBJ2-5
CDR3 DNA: TGTGCCAGCAGCCAAGTGACGGCTAAGCTAGCGGGAACAGAGACCCAGTACTTC
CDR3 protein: CASSQVTAKLAGTETQYF

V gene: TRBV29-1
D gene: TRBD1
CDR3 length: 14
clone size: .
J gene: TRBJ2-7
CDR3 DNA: TGCAGCGGAAAGGGGGGACAGGGAAACTACGAGCAGTACTTC
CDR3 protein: CSGKGGQGNYEQYF

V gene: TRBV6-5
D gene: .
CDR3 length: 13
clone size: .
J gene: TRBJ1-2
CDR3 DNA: TGTGCCAGCAGTTACTTACCCGCCTATGGCTACACCTTC
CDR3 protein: CASSYLPAYGYTF

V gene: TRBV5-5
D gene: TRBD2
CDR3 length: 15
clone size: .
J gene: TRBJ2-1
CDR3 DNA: TGTGCCAGCAGCTTGACTAGCGGGATCTACAATGAGCAGTTCTTC
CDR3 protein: CASSLTSGIYNEQFF

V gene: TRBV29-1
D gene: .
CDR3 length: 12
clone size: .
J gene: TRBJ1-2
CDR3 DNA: TGCAGCGCCCGACTGGGGCTTGGGGGCTACACCTTC
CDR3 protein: CSARLGLGGYTF

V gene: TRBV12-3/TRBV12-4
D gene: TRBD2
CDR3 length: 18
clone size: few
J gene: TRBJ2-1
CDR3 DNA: TGTGCCAGCAGTTTGGGGAGACTAGCGGGAGGCTTTGGCGATGAGCAGTTCTTC
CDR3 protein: CASSLGRLAGGFGDEQFF

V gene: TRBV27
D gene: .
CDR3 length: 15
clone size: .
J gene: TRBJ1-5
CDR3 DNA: TGTGCCAGCAGTTTCGCTCCCGGGACCATGAGGGACCAGCATTTT
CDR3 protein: CASSFAPGTMRDQHF

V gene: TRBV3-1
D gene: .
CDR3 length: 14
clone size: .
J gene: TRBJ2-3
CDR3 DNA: TGTGCCAGCAGCCCCCCAGGAGCAGGGATATACGCGTATTTT
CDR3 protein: CASSPPGAGIYAYF

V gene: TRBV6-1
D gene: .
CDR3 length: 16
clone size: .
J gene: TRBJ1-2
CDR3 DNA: TGTGCCAGCAGTGAAGCGCTAGGGGCTTTGGGGAGTGGCTACACCTTC
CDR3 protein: CASSEALGALGSGYTF

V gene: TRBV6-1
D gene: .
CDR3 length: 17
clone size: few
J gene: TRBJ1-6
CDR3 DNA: TGTGCCAGCAGTGAAGTCTATGGGGGAGTCAATAATTCACCCCTCCACTTT
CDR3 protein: CASSEVYGGVNNSPLHF

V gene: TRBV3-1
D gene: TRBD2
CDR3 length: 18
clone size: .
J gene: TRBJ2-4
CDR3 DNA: TGTGCCAGCAGCCAAGAGTTGAACCGGGAGGGAGCCAAAAACATGCAGTACTTC
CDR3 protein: CASSQELNREGAKNMQYF

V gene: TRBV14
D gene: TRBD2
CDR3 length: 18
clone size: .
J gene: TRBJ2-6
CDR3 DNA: TGTGCCAGCAGCCAAGAGTCGGTCGGGGGGTCTGGGGCCAACGTCCTGACTTTC
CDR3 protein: CASSQESVGGSGANVLTF

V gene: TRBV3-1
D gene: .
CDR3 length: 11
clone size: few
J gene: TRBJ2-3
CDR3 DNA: TGTGCCAGCAGCCGCGAAGATACGCAGTATTTT
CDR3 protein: CASSREDTQYF

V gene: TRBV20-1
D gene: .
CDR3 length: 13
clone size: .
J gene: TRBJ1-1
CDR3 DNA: TGCAGTGCCAGCTTCGGGGGAAACACTGAAGCTTTCTTT
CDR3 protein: CSASFGGNTEAFF

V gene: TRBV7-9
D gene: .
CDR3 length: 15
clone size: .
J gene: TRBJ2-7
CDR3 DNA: TGTGCCAGCAGCTCCACGAAGAAAAGCTCCTACGAGCAGTACTTC
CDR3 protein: CASSSTKKSSYEQYF

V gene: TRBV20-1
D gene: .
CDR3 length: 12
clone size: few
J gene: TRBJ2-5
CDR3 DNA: TGCAGTGCTGGCGGGTTTCAAGAGACCCAGTACTTC
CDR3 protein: CSAGGFQETQYF

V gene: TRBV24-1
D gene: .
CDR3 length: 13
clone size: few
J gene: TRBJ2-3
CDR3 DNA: TGTGCCACCAGTGATTCCCCCTCTCCTTCGCAGTATTTT
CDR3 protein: CATSDSPSPSQYF

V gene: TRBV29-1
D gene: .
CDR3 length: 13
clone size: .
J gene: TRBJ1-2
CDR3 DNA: TGCAGCGCAGGGCGGACAAGGAACTATGGCTACACCTTC
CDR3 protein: CSAGRTRNYGYTF

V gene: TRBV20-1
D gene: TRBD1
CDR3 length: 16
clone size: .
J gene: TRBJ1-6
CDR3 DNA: TGCAGTGCCAAGCTAGGGGTCCGGGACAGCAATTCACCCCTCCACTTT
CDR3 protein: CSAKLGVRDSNSPLHF

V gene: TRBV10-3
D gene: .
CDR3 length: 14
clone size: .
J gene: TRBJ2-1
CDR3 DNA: TGTGCCATCACTCGCGCGGAGGTCTACAATGAGCAGTTCTTC
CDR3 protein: CAITRAEVYNEQFF

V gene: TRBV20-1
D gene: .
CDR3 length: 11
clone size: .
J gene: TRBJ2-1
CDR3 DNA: TGCAGTGCGAGAGGGGGGGAGACCCAGTTCTTC
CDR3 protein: CSARGGETQFF

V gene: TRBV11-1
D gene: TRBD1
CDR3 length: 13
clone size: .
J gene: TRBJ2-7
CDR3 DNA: TGTGCCAGCAGCCCGCGACAGGGTTACGAGCTGTACTTC
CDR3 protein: CASSPRQGYELYF

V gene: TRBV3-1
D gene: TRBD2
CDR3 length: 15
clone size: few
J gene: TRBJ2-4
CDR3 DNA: TGTGCCAGCAGCCAAGCTAGCGGGAGTCTCTGGGAGCAGTACTTC
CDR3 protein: CASSQASGSLWEQYF

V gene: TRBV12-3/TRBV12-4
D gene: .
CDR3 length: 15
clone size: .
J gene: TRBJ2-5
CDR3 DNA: TGTGCCAGCCTCGGGTTCGGACGGTTTCAAGAGACCCAGTACTTC
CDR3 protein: CASLGFGRFQETQYF

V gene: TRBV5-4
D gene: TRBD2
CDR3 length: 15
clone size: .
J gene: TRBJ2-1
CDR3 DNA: TGTGCCAGCAGCTTGGGACTAGCGGACAACAATGAGCAGTTCTTC
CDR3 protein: CASSLGLADNNEQFF

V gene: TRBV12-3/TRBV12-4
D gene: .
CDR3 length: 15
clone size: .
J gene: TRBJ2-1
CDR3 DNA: TGTGCCAGCAGTTTAACCAGCGGCAAATACAATGAGCAGTTCTTC
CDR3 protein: CASSLTSGKYNEQFF

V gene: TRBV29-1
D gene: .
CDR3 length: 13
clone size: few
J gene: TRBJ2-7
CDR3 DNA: TGCAGCGTTGTTGGGATCGGGGTTGGGGAGCAGTACTTC
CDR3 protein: CSVVGIGVGEQYF

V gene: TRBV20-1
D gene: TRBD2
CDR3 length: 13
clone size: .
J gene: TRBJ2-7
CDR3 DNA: TGCAGTGCTAGTTCCGGGAGGGTACTCGAGCAGTACTTC
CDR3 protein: CSASSGRVLEQYF

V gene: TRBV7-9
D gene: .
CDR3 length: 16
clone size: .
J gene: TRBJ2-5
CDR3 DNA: TGTGCCAGCAGCTTAATAGGGGGGGGCAGTTCTCCTGAGCAGTACTTC
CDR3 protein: CASSLIGGGSSPEQYF

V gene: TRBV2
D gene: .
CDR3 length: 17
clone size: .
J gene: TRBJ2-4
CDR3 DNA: TGTGCCAGCAGTGAACGCGGGACAGCGGGGGCCAAAAACATTCAGTACTTC
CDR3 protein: CASSERGTAGAKNIQYF

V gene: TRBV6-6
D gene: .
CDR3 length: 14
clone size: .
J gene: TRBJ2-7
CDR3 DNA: TGTGCCAGCGGCGGGGCAGGGAAGGGCTACGAGCAGTACTTC
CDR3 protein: CASGGAGKGYEQYF

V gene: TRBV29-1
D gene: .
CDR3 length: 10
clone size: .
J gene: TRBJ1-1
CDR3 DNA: TGCAGCGTTCAGAACACTGAAGCTTTCTTT
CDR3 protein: CSVQNTEAFF

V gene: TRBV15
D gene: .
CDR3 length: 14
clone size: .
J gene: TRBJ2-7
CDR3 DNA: TGTGCCACCAGCAGAGATAAGGGAACCTACGAGCAGTACTTC
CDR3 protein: CATSRDKGTYEQYF

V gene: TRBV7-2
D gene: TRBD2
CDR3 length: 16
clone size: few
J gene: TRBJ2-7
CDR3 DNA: TGTGCCAGCAGCTTAGTTAGTAGCGGGAGGGGTGGCGAGCAGTACTTC
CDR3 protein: CASSLVSSGRGGEQYF

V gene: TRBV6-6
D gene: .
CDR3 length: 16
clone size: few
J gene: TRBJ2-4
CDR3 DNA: TGTGCCAGCAGTAGGGTGGAAAAGAGAGCCAAAAACATTCAGTACTTC
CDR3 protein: CASSRVEKRAKNIQYF

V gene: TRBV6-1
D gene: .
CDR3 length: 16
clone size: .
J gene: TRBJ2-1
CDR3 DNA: TGTGCCAGCAGTGACGAGGGGGCGGGGAGGCACAATGAGCAGTTCTTC
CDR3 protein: CASSDEGAGRHNEQFF